The sequence of this T cell receptor beta chain was determined in a study of blood T cells in healthy people across ages. Total RNA, at least 5 micrograms per sample, came from PBMCs. This clonotype has at least ten counts. Its antigen is currently unknown. Primed by a sample-barcoded 5' primer and a J-beta primer mix, a second PCR proceeded for 7 to 11 cycles. The authors tagged each cDNA molecule using a template-switch adaptor with 12 random nucleotides. From the 5' RACE reads, TCRdb called clonotypes with MiXCR, one entry per CDR3 protein. In the table there are 1.6 million or so distinct CDR3 sequences, roughly 32% of which are singletons. The V end was cut by 2 bases, the J end by 1 base, with 15 bases between. The CDR3 loop spans 16 amino acids. Looked up from germline, CDR1 is SQVTM and CDR2 is ANQGSEA. Regarding the study as a whole: Whereas aged donors had fewer naive CD4+ cells, long-lived donors had more of them and higher diversity. Across the age range, TCR beta diversity per million T cells fell in a roughly linear way.

Sequenced material: blood. The chain has TRBV29-1 and TRBJ2-1; D perhaps matches TRBD2 (6 bases). The clonotype originates from a woman aged 25-40 years in good health. The DNA of the CDR3 is TGCAGCGTTGAAAATCCTAAGGGGACTTCCTACAATGAGCAGTTCTTC. It specifies CSVENPKGTSYNEQFF.